This T cell receptor beta chain originates from a study of CD8+ T cells in alopecia areata. V was shortened by 1 base and J by 11 bases, with 18 bases between the two germline ends. The CDR3 sequence is 16 residues long. Germline values: CDR1 KGHSH, CDR2 LQKENI. RNA was extracted and reverse transcribed into cDNA as the sequencing template. Produced via immunoSEQ multiplex PCR; TCRdb's table is partial and in-frame only. The table shows hundreds of thousands of clones, with roughly two thirds occurring only once. The study team obtained lesional scalp punch biopsies and peripheral blood from alopecia areata patients.

The gene calls are TRBV18 and TRBJ1-6; possible D gene TRBD1, 6 bases. The source is a human donor with alopecia areata. The sequencing here drew on CD4+ T cells sorted from blood, taken at week 0. The chain's CDR3 is CASSPLQGTIRAPLHF. In DNA, the CDR3 is TGTGCCAGCTCACCACTTCAGGGGACAATTCGAGCACCCCTCCACTTT.